Listed below are T cell receptor beta chains from one sample, sequenced in a study of shared clonotypes between healthy human individuals. Using immunoSEQ multiplex PCR, the repertoire was profiled, and TCRdb retains in-frame clones only, with some absent. The sample yields hundreds of thousands of clones, 95% to 97% seen once. Sequencing used naive CD8+ T cells sorted from blood. The receptors shown here come from a woman aged 25 to 39 in good health. CDR3s include the opening cysteine and the closing phenylalanine or tryptophan. Each record gives: V gene, J gene, clone size, D gene, CDR3 protein. A D gene is named only where the DNA matches it firmly. Only part of the rows carry a size: once, few, many, or a class if the clone is expanded.

>TRBV27|TRBJ1-1|-|-
CASSLPGRTEAFF
>TRBV28|TRBJ1-2|-|-
CASSRETGDSNYGYTF
>TRBV5-8|TRBJ1-2|few|-
CASSSLWGGDYGYTF
>TRBV6-6|TRBJ1-5|-|-
CASYEGHYSNQPQHF
>TRBV29-1|TRBJ2-5|-|-
CSVEWRGEQYF
>TRBV9|TRBJ2-1|-|-
CASSGRGNEQFF
>TRBV4-1|TRBJ2-3|-|-
CASSQGDGYTDTQYF
>TRBV19|TRBJ1-3|-|-
CASSKTAGTPGNTIYF
>TRBV19|TRBJ2-1|-|-
CASRGTIYNEQFF
>TRBV4-2|TRBJ2-3|-|-
CASSQDVEELYTDTQYF
>TRBV4-1|TRBJ2-7|-|TRBD2
CASSQGGLAGANEQYF
>TRBV7-6|TRBJ2-7|-|-
CASSQSRSYEQYF
>TRBV27|TRBJ2-5|-|TRBD2
CASSGGGLAGVSPETQYF
>TRBV7-8|TRBJ2-5|-|-
CASSLAVGIETQYF
>TRBV19|TRBJ2-1|-|TRBD2
CASSIGRLAGNEQFF
>TRBV29-1|TRBJ1-3|-|-
CSVVGFDTIYF
>TRBV28|TRBJ2-1|-|-
CASVPPQFPPNEQFF
>TRBV6-1|TRBJ2-7|-|TRBD2
CASSLAESYEQYF
>TRBV6-5|TRBJ1-1|-|-
CASSYHSGGTEAFF
>TRBV27|TRBJ1-1|-|TRBD1
CASSPDRGITEAFF
>TRBV11-2|TRBJ2-7|-|-
CASSQPGFNFPYEQYF
>TRBV11-1|TRBJ2-7|-|-
CASSSVGGSYEQYF
>TRBV7-9|-|-|-
CASSPVSRSYEQYF
>TRBV29-1|TRBJ2-3|-|-
CSVEDQTSGTDTQYF
>TRBV19|TRBJ2-3|-|-
CASSIRQGTDTQYF
>TRBV7-3|TRBJ2-1|-|TRBD2
CASSAEHPGLAGAGEQFF
>TRBV4-1|TRBJ1-5|-|-
CASSQEGSHQPQHF
>TRBV28|TRBJ2-7|-|-
CASSIRDSIYEQYF
>TRBV11-2|TRBJ1-1|-|-
CASSLVGLGAQAFF
>TRBV19|TRBJ2-1|-|TRBD2
CASSWGEGYNEQFF
>TRBV5-1|TRBJ1-2|-|-
CASSSDIYGYTF
>TRBV7-6|TRBJ1-3|-|-
CASSRYTATSGNTIYF
>TRBV10-2|TRBJ2-1|-|-
CASSEVGANEQFF
>TRBV27|TRBJ2-7|-|-
CASSPRGMSYEQYF
>TRBV19|TRBJ2-2|-|TRBD2
CASSISSGYTGELFF
>TRBV7-2|TRBJ1-2|-|TRBD1
CASSLSGTDYGYTF
>TRBV5-6|TRBJ1-5|-|-
CASSLTTDGNNQPQHF
>TRBV27|TRBJ2-2|-|TRBD2
CASSFRAGRADTGELFF
>TRBV13|TRBJ1-2|-|-
CASSSHNGPNYGYTF
>TRBV28|TRBJ2-1|few|-
CASGRVYNEQFF
>TRBV7-9|TRBJ2-7|-|-
CASSPDSSYEQYF
>TRBV27|TRBJ1-2|-|TRBD1
CASSHRTGKLDGYTF
>TRBV9|TRBJ2-7|-|-
CASSDGFHEQYF
>TRBV28|TRBJ2-7|-|-
CASSLYWANSSYEQYF
>TRBV7-9|TRBJ2-1|-|-
CASSSPGRTEQFF
>TRBV7-8|TRBJ1-5|-|-
CASSLGDWGDQPQHF
>TRBV7-9|TRBJ2-5|once|-
CASGYGWGQETQYF
>TRBV2|TRBJ2-7|once|-
CASRRSSYEQYF
>TRBV19|TRBJ2-1|-|-
CATVSFGGEDNEQFF
>TRBV12-5|TRBJ2-3|-|TRBD1
CASGLEVIGGRSTDTQYF
>TRBV7-9|TRBJ1-2|few|-
CASRPLRGYTF
>TRBV28|TRBJ1-4|-|-
CASSHPGGTALEKLFF
>TRBV5-1|TRBJ1-2|-|-
CASSKMDRDGYTF
>TRBV7-9|TRBJ2-5|-|-
CASSFKSKETQYF
>TRBV5-5|TRBJ2-3|-|TRBD1
CASSLGQGPDTQYF
>TRBV29-1|TRBJ2-1|-|TRBD2
CSTGIGLADYNEQFF